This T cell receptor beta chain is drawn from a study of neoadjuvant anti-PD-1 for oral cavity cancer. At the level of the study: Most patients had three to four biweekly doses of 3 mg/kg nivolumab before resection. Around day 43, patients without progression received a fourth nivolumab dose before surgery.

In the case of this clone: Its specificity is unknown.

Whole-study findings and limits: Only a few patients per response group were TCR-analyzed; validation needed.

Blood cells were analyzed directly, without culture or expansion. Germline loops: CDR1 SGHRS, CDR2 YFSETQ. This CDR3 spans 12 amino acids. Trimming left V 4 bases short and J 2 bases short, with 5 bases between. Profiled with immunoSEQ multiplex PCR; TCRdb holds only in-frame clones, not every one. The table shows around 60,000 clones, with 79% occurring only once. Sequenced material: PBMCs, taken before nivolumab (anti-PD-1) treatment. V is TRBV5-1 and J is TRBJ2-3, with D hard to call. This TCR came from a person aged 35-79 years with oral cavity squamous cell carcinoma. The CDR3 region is CASSPPTDTQYF. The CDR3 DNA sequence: TGCGCCAGCAGCCCCCCCACAGATACGCAGTATTTT.